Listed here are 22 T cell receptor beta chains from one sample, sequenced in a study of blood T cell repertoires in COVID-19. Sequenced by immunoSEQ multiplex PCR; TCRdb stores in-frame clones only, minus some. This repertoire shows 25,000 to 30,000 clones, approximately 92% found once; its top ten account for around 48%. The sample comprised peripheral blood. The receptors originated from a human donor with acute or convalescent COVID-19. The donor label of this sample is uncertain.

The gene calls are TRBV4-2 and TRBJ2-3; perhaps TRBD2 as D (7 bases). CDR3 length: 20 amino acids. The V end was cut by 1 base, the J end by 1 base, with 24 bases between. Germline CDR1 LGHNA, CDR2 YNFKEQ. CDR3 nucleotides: TGTGCCAGCAGCCAAGCGGTTGGGGGCGGTGGCGGGGGCGGCACAGATACGCAGTATTTT. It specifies CASSQAVGGGGGGGTDTQYF.

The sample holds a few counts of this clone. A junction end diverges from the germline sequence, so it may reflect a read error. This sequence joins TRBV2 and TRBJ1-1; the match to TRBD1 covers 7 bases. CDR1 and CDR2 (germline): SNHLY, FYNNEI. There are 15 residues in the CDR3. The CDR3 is CASSDLGQENSEAFF. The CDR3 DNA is TGTGCCAGCAGTGATCTTGGACAGGAAAACAGTGAAGCTTTCTTT.

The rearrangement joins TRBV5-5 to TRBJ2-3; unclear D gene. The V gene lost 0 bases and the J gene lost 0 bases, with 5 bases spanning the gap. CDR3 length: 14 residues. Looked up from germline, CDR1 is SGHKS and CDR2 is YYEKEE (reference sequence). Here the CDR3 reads CASSLDGSTDTQYF. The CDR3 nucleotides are TGTGCCAGCAGCTTGGACGGGAGCACAGATACGCAGTATTTT.

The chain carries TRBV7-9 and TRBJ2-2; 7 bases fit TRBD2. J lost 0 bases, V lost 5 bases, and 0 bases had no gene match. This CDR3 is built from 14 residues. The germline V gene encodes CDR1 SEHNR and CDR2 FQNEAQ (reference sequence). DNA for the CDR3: TGTGCCAGCAGCCGGGGGGCGAACACCGGGGAGCTGTTTTTT. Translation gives CASSRGANTGELFF. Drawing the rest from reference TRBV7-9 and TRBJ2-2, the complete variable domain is DTGVSQNPRHKITKRGQNVTFRCDPISEHNRLYWYRQTLGQGPEFLTYFQNEAQLEKSRLLSDRFSAERPKGSFSTLEIQRTEQGDSAMYLCASSRGANTGELFFGEGSRLTVL.

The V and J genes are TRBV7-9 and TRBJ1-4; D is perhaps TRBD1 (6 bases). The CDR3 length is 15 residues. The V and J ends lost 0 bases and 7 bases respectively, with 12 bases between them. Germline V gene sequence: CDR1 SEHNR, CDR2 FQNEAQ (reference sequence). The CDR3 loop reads CASSLAPTGGEKLFF. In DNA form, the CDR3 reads TGTGCCAGCAGCTTAGCCCCGACAGGCGGTGAAAAACTGTTTTTT.

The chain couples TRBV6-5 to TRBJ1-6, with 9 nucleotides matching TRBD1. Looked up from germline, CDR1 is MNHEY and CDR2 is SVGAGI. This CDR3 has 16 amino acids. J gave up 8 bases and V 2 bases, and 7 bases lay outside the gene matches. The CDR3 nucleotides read TGTGCCAGCAGTTACAGGACAGGGGTTTTCTATTCACCCCTCCACTTT. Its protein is CASSYRTGVFYSPLHF.

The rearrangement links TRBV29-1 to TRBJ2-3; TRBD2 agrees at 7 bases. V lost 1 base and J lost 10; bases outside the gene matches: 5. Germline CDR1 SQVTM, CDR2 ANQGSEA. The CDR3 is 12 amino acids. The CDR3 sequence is CSVEGTSVSQYF. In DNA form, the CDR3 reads TGCAGCGTTGAAGGGACTAGTGTATCGCAGTATTTT.

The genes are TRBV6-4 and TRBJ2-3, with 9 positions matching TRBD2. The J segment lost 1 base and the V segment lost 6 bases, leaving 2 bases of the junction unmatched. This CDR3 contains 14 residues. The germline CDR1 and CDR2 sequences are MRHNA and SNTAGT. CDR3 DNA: TGTGCCAGCAGCCGGACTAGCGGCACAGATACGCAGTATTTT. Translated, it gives CASSRTSGTDTQYF.

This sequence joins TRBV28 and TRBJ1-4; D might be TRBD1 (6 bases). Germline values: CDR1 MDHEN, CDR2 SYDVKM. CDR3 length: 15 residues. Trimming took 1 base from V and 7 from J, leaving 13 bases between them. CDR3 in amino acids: CASSLLVGGSEKLFF. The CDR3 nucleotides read TGTGCCAGCAGTTTATTGGTAGGGGGTTCTGAAAAACTGTTTTTT.

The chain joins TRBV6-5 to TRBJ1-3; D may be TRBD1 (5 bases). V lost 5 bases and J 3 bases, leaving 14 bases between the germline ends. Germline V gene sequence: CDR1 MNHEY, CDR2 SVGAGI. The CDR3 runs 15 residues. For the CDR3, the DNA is TGTGCCAGCAGTAGGTCGGGCCAGGGTGGAAACACCATATATTTT. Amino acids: CASSRSGQGGNTIYF.

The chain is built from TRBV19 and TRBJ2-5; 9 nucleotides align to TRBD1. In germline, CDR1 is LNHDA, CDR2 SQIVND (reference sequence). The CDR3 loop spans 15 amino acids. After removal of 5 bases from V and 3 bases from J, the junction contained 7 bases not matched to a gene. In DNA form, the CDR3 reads TGTGCCAGTAGTCGACAGGGGGGGAACGAAGAGACCCAGTACTTC. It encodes CASSRQGGNEETQYF.

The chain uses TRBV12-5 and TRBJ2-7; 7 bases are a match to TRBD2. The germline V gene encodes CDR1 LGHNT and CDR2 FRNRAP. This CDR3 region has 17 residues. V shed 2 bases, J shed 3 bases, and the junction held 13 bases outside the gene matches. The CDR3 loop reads CASGLPTSPGRVYEQYF. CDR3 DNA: TGTGCTAGTGGTTTGCCAACCAGCCCGGGGAGGGTCTACGAGCAGTACTTC.

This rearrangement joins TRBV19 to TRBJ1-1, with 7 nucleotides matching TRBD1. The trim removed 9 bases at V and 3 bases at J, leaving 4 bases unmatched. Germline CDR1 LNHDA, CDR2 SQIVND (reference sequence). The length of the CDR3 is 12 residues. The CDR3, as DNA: TGTGCCAGCCGCCAGGGGGACACTGAAGCTTTCTTT. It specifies CASRQGDTEAFF.

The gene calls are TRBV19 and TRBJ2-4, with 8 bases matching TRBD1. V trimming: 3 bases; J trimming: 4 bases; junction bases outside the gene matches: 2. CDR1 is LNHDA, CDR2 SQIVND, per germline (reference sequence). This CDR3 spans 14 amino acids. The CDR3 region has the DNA TGTGCCAGTAGTATGTGGGACAGGAAAAACATTCAGTACTTC. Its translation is CASSMWDRKNIQYF.

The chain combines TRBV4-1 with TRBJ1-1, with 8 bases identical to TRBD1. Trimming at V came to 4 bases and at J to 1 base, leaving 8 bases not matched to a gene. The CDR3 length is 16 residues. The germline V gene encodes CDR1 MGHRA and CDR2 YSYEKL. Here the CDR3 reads CASSLASGTGNTEAFF. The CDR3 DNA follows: TGCGCCAGCAGCCTTGCTTCCGGGACAGGGAACACTGAAGCTTTCTTT.

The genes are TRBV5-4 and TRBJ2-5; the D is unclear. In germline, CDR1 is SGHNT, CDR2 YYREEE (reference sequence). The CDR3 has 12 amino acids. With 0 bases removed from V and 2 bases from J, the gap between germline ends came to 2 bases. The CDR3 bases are TGTGCCAGCAGCTTGGTACAAGAGACCCAGTACTTC. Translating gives CASSLVQETQYF. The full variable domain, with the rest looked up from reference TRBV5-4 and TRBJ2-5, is ETGVTQSPTHLIKTRGQQVTLRCSSQSGHNTVSWYQQALGQGPQFIFQYYREEENGRGNFPPRFSGLQFPNYSSELNVNALELDDSALYLCASSLVQETQYFGPGTRLLVL.

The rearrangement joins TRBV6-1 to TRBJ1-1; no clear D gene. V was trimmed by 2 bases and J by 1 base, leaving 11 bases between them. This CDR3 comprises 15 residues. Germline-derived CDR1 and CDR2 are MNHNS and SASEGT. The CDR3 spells CASSERPERNTEAFF. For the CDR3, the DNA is TGTGCCAGCAGTGAACGACCGGAGCGGAACACTGAAGCTTTCTTT.

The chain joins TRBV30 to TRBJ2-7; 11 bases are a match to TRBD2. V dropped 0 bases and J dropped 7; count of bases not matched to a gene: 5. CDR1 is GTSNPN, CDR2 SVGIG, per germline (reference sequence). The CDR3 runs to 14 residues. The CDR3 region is CAWSVWLAGGEQYF. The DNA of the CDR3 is TGTGCCTGGAGTGTTTGGCTAGCGGGGGGTGAGCAGTACTTC.

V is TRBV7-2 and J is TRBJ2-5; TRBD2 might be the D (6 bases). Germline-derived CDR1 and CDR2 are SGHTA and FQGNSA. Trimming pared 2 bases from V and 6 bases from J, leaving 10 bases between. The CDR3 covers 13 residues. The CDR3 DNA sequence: TGTGCCAGCAGCTTAATGCGGGATCAGACCCAGTACTTC. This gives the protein CASSLMRDQTQYF.

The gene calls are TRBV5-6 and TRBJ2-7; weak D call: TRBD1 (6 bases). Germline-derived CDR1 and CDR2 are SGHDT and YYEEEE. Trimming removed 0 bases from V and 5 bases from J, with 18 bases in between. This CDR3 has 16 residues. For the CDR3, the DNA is TGTGCCAGCAGCTTGGGGGTCAGACAGGTATTACACGAGCAGTACGTC. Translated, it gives CASSLGVRQVLHEQYV.

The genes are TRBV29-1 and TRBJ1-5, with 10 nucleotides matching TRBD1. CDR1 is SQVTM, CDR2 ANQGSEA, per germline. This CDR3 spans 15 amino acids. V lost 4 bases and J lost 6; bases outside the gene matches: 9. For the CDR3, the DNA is TGCAGCGTTGGAGATGGACAGGGGGTTGGTCAGCCCCAGCATTTT. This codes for CSVGDGQGVGQPQHF.

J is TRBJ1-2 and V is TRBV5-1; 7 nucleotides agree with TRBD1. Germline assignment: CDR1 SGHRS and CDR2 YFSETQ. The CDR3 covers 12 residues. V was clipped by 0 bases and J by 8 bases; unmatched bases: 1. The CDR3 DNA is TGCGCCAGCAGCTTGGCAGGGGGAGGCTACACCTTC. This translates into CASSLAGGGYTF.